The entry below gives a single TCR beta chain sequence along with its context. In its sample, this clonotype was seen many times. This receptor's antigen is unknown. Nothing much larger sits one base from this clone, and base qualities are not available. This sample's time point label indicates: after trial treatment. According to the study, the label for this sample's treatment or condition signals: LDRT plus nivolumab, ipilimumab, low-dose cyclophosphamide and aspirin (RACIN trial). The donors came from RACIN, which was a single-arm phase I dose-escalation trial that paired nivolumab and ipilimumab with aspirin, low-dose cyclophosphamide and low-dose radiotherapy. To be eligible, a patient needed to have an advanced solid tumor that was TIL-negative. The record originates from a study of low-dose radiotherapy and immunotherapy resistance in tumors (dated by TCRdb to the early 2020s). Regarding the complete study: Patients in Cohort 1 were given 0.5 Gy per fraction every 2 weeks, and the prescribed total PTV dose was 6.5 Gy. Eight patients were included in the translational analysis, namely three from the first dose cohort plus the first five from the second dose cohort. Every two weeks, patients got intravenous cyclophosphamide at 200 mg/m2, given one day ahead of each radiation and immunotherapy administration. Starting on cycle 1 day 1, patients took 300 mg of aspirin by mouth once a day for four cycles. No randomization into treatment groups was done for the people taking part in the trial. Cohort 2 received 1 Gy per fraction every two weeks, with a total of 13 Gy over 26 weeks. Patients were given nivolumab as a 240 mg flat dose every two weeks and ipilimumab at 1 mg/kg every six weeks, with both drugs delivered intravenously.

Including the terminal cysteine and phenylalanine, the CDR3 comprises 11 residues. The sequence is cut down to CDR3 DNA, 33 bases in frame from base 1. V gives up 4 bases and J gives up 13 bases, and the segment between their germline ends measures 10 bases. Looking up the germline V gene yields CDR1 SNHLY and CDR2 FYNNEI. Sequencing was carried out with an Illumina HiSeq 2500. Superscript III and a set of TRAV- and TRBV-specific primers were used to synthesize first-strand cDNA, so that both TCRalpha and TCRbeta chains were covered. A roughly 20-cycle PCR with Phusion amplified the TCRs, pairing a constant-region primer with the adapter that was attached to the V primers. Isolated mRNA was amplified with the MessageAmp II aRNA Amplification Kit, using a roughly 17-hour in vitro transcription at 37°C. mRNA for TCR sequencing was isolated with the Dynabeads mRNA DIRECT Purification Kit. A second approximately 25-cycle Phusion PCR added indexed Illumina adapters, and products were purified with AMPure XP beads. Regarding the original processing steps: Custom Perl scripts pooled TCR sequences encoding the same protein, removed out-of-frame sequences and computed each clonotype's abundance. TCR sequences supported by only a single read were excluded from analysis. Repertoire metrics included Shannon entropy, Gini index, clonality, richness, and frequency of TCRs shared between repertoires. The public reads were reanalyzed by TCRdb: fastp trimming at Q25, MiXCR alignment, in-frame beta chains only. All rows with the same CDR3 protein become a single entry with the most common DNA and genes. TCRdb assigned the V and J calls; the authors' analysis was not used. The sample data list 45,000 or so distinct CDR3 sequences, and around 25% of these were observed just once. The ten largest make up roughly 9.1% of the sample.

The receptor's source is a male donor with prostate cancer. The chain joins TRBV2 to TRBJ2-2; the D gene is perhaps TRBD2, from 5 matching bases. The input for sequencing was PBMCs, taken after low-dose radiotherapy plus immunotherapy. The bases are TGTGCCAGCAGTGTAGAAGGAGGGCTGTTTTTT. It codes for CASSVEGGLFF. Full variable domain (CDR3 extended with the reference TRBV2 and TRBJ2-2 proteins): EPEVTQTPSHQVTQMGQEVILRCVPISNHLYFYWYRQILGQKVEFLVSFYNNEISEKSEIFDDQFSVERPDGSNFTLKIRSTKLEDSAMYFCASSVEGGLFFGEGSRLTVL.